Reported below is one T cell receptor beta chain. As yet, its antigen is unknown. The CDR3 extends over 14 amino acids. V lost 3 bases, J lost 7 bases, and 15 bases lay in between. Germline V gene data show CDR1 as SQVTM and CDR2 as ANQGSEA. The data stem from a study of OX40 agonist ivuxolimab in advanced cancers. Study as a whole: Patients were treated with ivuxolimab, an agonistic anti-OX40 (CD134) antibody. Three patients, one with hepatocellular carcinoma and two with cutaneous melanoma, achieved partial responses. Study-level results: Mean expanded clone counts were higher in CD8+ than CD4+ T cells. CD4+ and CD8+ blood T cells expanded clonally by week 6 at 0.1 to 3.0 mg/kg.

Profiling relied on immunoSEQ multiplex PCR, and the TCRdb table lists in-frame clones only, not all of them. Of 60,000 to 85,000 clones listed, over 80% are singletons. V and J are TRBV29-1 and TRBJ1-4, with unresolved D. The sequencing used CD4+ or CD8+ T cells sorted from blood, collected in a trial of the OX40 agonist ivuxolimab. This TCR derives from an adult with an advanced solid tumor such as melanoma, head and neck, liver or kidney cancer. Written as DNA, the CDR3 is TGCAGCGTTGATACGGGTTATTCGGGTGAAAAACTGTTTTTT. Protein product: CSVDTGYSGEKLFF.